The rows below give T cell receptor beta chains drawn from one sample of a study of cytomegalovirus exposure and HLA in healthy donors. Assay: immunoSEQ multiplex PCR; the TCRdb copy retains only in-frame clones and omits some. The repertoire holds around 150,000 clones, with roughly 85% as singletons. The sample comprised PBMCs. Receptors were obtained from a middle-aged man in good health and CMV-seropositive. CDR3s include the opening cysteine and the closing phenylalanine or tryptophan. The D gene is left open where the match is weak. The size field is filled for only some rows; it gives once, few, many or a size class.

d_call	clone_size	v_call	j_call	cdr3_aa	cdr3_nt
.	.	TRBV11-3	TRBJ2-7	CASSLDKDYEQYF	TGTGCCAGCAGCTTAGATAAGGACTACGAGCAGTACTTC
.	once	TRBV2	TRBJ1-5	CASGEGVGRNQPQHF	TGTGCCAGCGGGGAGGGAGTAGGACGCAATCAGCCCCAGCATTTT
.	.	TRBV27	TRBJ1-1	CASSSVMNTEAFF	TGTGCCAGCTCTTCGGTTATGAACACTGAAGCTTTCTTT
.	.	TRBV18	TRBJ1-2	CASSLQGADYGYTF	TGTGCCAGCTCCCTACAGGGTGCGGACTATGGCTACACCTTC
.	.	TRBV7-9	TRBJ1-1	CASSFSGAYTEAFF	TGTGCCAGCAGCTTCTCAGGGGCGTATACTGAAGCTTTCTTT
.	.	TRBV6-5	TRBJ1-5	CASSRDTYSNQPQHF	TGTGCCAGCAGTAGGGACACCTATAGCAATCAGCCCCAGCATTTT
.	.	TRBV2	TRBJ1-3	CASSAFLSVGGNTIYF	TGTGCCAGCAGTGCCTTCCTCAGCGTCGGTGGAAACACCATATATTTT
TRBD2	few	TRBV6-5	TRBJ2-7	CASSYLTSGSGEQYF	TGTGCCAGCAGTTATTTAACTAGCGGGTCGGGTGAGCAGTACTTC
.	.	TRBV5-1	TRBJ1-1	CASSWGGRTTEAFF	TGCGCCAGCAGCTGGGGGGGACGGACCACTGAAGCTTTCTTT
.	.	TRBV7-9	TRBJ1-2	CASSFNTGNYGYTF	TGTGCCAGCAGCTTCAATACAGGGAACTATGGCTACACCTTC
TRBD1	.	TRBV6-6	TRBJ2-7	CASREQGSYEQYF	TGTGCCAGCAGAGAACAGGGGTCCTACGAGCAGTACTTC
TRBD1	.	TRBV9	TRBJ1-2	CASSVGQGVVGYTF	TGTGCCAGCAGCGTTGGACAGGGGGTAGTTGGCTACACCTTC
.	.	TRBV7-6	TRBJ1-5	CASSLERDQPQHF	TGTGCCAGCAGCTTAGAGAGGGATCAGCCCCAGCATTTT
TRBD1	few	TRBV2	TRBJ1-3	CASSGNRGDTIYF	TGTGCCAGCAGTGGGAACAGGGGAGACACCATATATTTT
TRBD1	.	TRBV15	TRBJ2-2	CATSRGHYRGYTGELFF	TGTGCCACCAGCAGGGGTCATTACAGGGGCTACACCGGGGAGCTGTTTTTT
TRBD1	few	TRBV29-1	TRBJ1-2	CSVADRGWGYTF	TGCAGCGTTGCTGACAGGGGATGGGGCTACACCTTC
.	.	TRBV30	TRBJ1-1	CAWTGVFEAFF	TGTGCCTGGACAGGGGTTTTTGAAGCTTTCTTT
.	.	TRBV29-1	TRBJ1-4	CSVTSGGGVGEKLFF	TGCAGCGTCACCTCTGGTGGGGGCGTAGGGGAAAAACTGTTTTTT
TRBD1	.	TRBV23-1	TRBJ1-1	CASSHREGAEEAFF	TGCGCCAGCAGTCACCGGGAGGGGGCAGAGGAAGCTTTCTTT
.	.	TRBV4-2	TRBJ1-3	CASSQDPGGGNTIYF	TGTGCCAGCAGCCAAGATCCCGGAGGGGGAAACACCATATATTTT
TRBD1	.	TRBV19	TRBJ1-5	CASSLGQGGKPQHF	TGTGCCAGTAGTCTGGGACAGGGAGGCAAGCCCCAGCATTTT
TRBD1	once	TRBV18	TRBJ1-5	CASSQLSGQGLSNQPQHF	TGTGCCAGCTCACAACTTTCTGGACAGGGTTTGAGCAATCAGCCCCAGCATTTT
.	.	TRBV5-1	TRBJ1-5	CASSPQGYSNQPQHF	TGCGCCAGCAGCCCCCAGGGATATAGCAATCAGCCCCAGCATTTT
.	.	TRBV6-1	TRBJ2-3	CASSEGWTQPNF	TGTGCCAGCAGTGAAGGATGGACTCAGCCGAATTTT
.	.	TRBV7-2	TRBJ2-3	CASSLEARRRGDTQYF	TGTGCCAGCAGCTTAGAGGCTAGGAGGCGGGGAGATACGCAGTATTTT
.	.	TRBV5-1	TRBJ2-1	CASSLVSSGTLEQFF	TGCGCCAGCAGCTTGGTTTCTTCCGGGACACTAGAGCAGTTCTTC
TRBD2	.	TRBV6-5	TRBJ2-1	CASRWTSASYNEQFF	TGTGCCAGCAGGTGGACTAGCGCATCCTACAATGAGCAGTTCTTC
.	.	TRBV18	TRBJ2-3	CASSQVASGTDTQYF	TGTGCCAGCTCACAGGTAGCTAGCGGCACAGATACGCAGTATTTT
.	.	TRBV6-5	TRBJ2-7	CASSYRTATYEQYF	TGTGCCAGCAGTTATCGGACAGCCACCTACGAGCAGTACTTC
.	once	TRBV6-6	TRBJ2-5	CASSYSLAKETQYF	TGTGCCAGCAGTTATTCGCTAGCGAAAGAGACCCAGTACTTC
.	.	TRBV10-3	TRBJ1-3	CAITAGVSSGNTIYF	TGTGCCATCACCGCGGGCGTAAGCTCTGGAAACACCATATATTTT
.	.	TRBV6-5	TRBJ1-1	CASSPLRMNTEAFF	TGTGCCAGCAGTCCCTTGAGGATGAACACTGAAGCTTTCTTT
.	.	TRBV4-1	TRBJ2-7	CASSSPSAHSYEQYF	TGCGCCAGCAGCTCACCTAGCGCTCACTCCTACGAGCAGTACTTC
.	.	TRBV2	TRBJ1-5	CASSDRENQPQHF	TGTGCCAGCAGTGACAGGGAAAATCAGCCCCAGCATTTT
.	.	TRBV6-1	TRBJ1-5	CASSEAGAWVLNQPQHF	TGTGCCAGCAGTGAAGCGGGAGCTTGGGTCCTCAATCAGCCCCAGCATTTT
TRBD1	.	TRBV6-6	TRBJ1-5	CASTYRDSQYQPQHF	TGTGCCAGCACCTACCGGGACAGTCAATATCAGCCCCAGCATTTT
TRBD1	.	TRBV11-3	TRBJ1-1	CASSRRTGSNTEAFF	TGTGCCAGCAGCCGGAGGACAGGGTCGAACACTGAAGCTTTCTTT
TRBD1	.	TRBV5-5	TRBJ2-2	CASSSIAGQGFTGELFF	TGTGCCAGCAGCTCCATAGCAGGACAGGGGTTCACCGGGGAGCTGTTTTTT
TRBD1	.	TRBV5-1	TRBJ1-2	CASGTGGDYGYTF	TGCGCCAGCGGGACAGGGGGCGACTATGGCTACACCTTC
.	.	TRBV7-9	TRBJ1-4	CASSLGFRGEKLFF	TGTGCCAGCAGCTTAGGGTTCAGGGGCGAAAAACTGTTTTTT
.	.	TRBV30	TRBJ1-1	CAWSLLIDGAEAFF	TGTGCCTGGAGCCTACTAATCGACGGGGCTGAAGCTTTCTTT
.	.	TRBV28	TRBJ1-3	CASSPLIVYSGNTIYF	TGTGCCAGCAGCCCTCTAATCGTTTACTCTGGAAACACCATATATTTT
.	.	TRBV2	TRBJ1-5	CASSESAQPQHF	TGTGCCAGCAGTGAGAGCGCTCAGCCCCAGCATTTT
TRBD1	.	TRBV28	TRBJ2-7	CASRHRGHSSYEQYF	TGTGCCAGCAGGCACAGGGGGCACAGCTCCTACGAGCAGTACTTC
.	.	TRBV2	TRBJ2-2	CASSPSANTGELFF	TGTGCCAGCAGCCCTTCAGCGAACACCGGGGAGCTGTTTTTT
.	.	TRBV9	TRBJ2-7	CASSVGGESYEQYF	TGTGCCAGCAGCGTAGGCGGGGAGTCCTACGAGCAGTACTTC
TRBD1	.	TRBV5-1	TRBJ2-5	CASSRDRDEEQYF	TGCGCCAGCAGCCGGGACAGGGATGAGGAGCAGTACTTC
.	once	TRBV10-3	TRBJ2-5	CAITPDRQETQYF	TGTGCCATCACCCCCGACAGGCAAGAGACCCAGTACTTC
.	.	TRBV5-1	TRBJ1-1	CASSLTGNTEAFF	TGCGCCAGCAGCTTGACAGGGAACACTGAAGCTTTCTTT
.	.	TRBV11-2	TRBJ2-7	CASSLGQGEIYEQYF	TGTGCCAGCAGCTTAGGGCAGGGCGAAATCTACGAGCAGTACTTC
.	.	TRBV7-2	TRBJ2-7	CAGSLESGPYEQYF	TGTGCCGGCAGCTTAGAATCAGGGCCCTACGAGCAGTACTTC
.	once	TRBV9	TRBJ2-7	CASSPRGLVSAYEQYF	TGTGCCAGCAGCCCGAGAGGGCTGGTCTCAGCCTACGAGCAGTACTTC
TRBD1	.	TRBV7-8	TRBJ1-2	CASSLARTGDDYGYTF	TGTGCCAGCAGCTTAGCGCGGACAGGGGACGACTATGGCTACACCTTC
.	.	TRBV19	TRBJ1-4	CASTPRGWDEKLFF	TGTGCCAGTACCCCGCGGGGGTGGGATGAAAAACTGTTTTTT
TRBD1	.	TRBV30	TRBJ1-6	CAWIGTVNSPLHF	TGTGCCTGGATAGGGACAGTGAATTCACCCCTCCACTTT
.	.	TRBV23-1	TRBJ2-7	CASSQSATGWGSYEQYF	TGCGCCAGCAGTCAATCGGCCACAGGGTGGGGCTCCTACGAGCAGTACTTC
.	.	TRBV19	TRBJ1-1	CASSIGGLNTEAFF	TGTGCCAGTAGTATCGGGGGACTGAACACTGAAGCTTTCTTT
.	.	TRBV7-9	TRBJ1-6	CASSLIGVAASPLHF	TGTGCCAGCAGCTTAATAGGGGTGGCGGCTTCACCCCTCCACTTT
.	.	TRBV19	TRBJ1-3	CASKKSSGNTIYF	TGTGCCAGTAAGAAGAGCTCTGGAAACACCATATATTTT